This TCR beta chain came from a study of CD4+ T cells in melanoma. The study, taken as a whole, reports: CD8+ T cell, macrophage and B cell function reportedly correlated with neoantigen-specific CD4+ T cells.

The length of the CDR3 is 16 residues. Trimming cost V 4 bases and J 8 bases; bases outside gene matches: 10. The germline CDR1 and CDR2 sequences are LGHNA and YNFKEQ. This clone turned up a few times. Antigen specificity is unknown. Profiled with immunoSEQ multiplex PCR; TCRdb holds only in-frame clones, not every one. The table includes over 100,000 clones, over 80% detected once. The receptor comes from a human donor with melanoma. The material sequenced was peripheral blood. The V call is TRBV4-2, the J call TRBJ2-1; 11 bases match TRBD2. The CDR3 DNA sequence: TGTGCCAGCAGCCTTCGGGTAGCGGGGGGGCGCCATGAGCAGTTCTTC. Amino acids: CASSLRVAGGRHEQFF.